Presented here are 20 T cell receptor beta chains from one specimen sequenced in a study of post-analysis software for immune sequencing data. Study findings and constraints: When patients were compared with controls, four to six TRBV segments were more frequent, TRBV5-6, TRBV5-1 and TRBV20-1 among them.

Every TCR beta cDNA library bore unique molecular identifiers. TCRdb reprocessed the PCR reads via MiXCR and lists one record per CDR3 protein. This table holds roughly 800,000 distinct CDR3 sequences, around 46% found once. Their antigens remain unidentified. The source material was blood. The receptors here all came from a girl aged 5 to 17 with multiple sclerosis.

The chain recombines TRBV15 with TRBJ2-1; D is possibly TRBD1 (5 bases). V was cut by 4 bases and J by 10 bases, with 11 bases left in between. The germline V gene has CDR1 LNHNV and CDR2 YYDKDF (reference sequence). This CDR3 region has 12 residues. The CDR3 nucleotides read TGTGCCACCAGCAAAACTCGACAGGAGCAGTTCTTC. This gives the protein CATSKTRQEQFF.

The chain combines TRBV13 with TRBJ2-7, with TRBD2 matching over 7 bases. In germline, CDR1 is PRHDT, CDR2 FYEKMQ (reference sequence). This CDR3 is 16 amino acids long. The V gene end was trimmed by 5 bases and the J gene end by 2 bases; junction bases not matched to a gene: 12. The CDR3 DNA follows: TGTGCCAGCAGCCCCCCCCGGGGCGGGAGAACCTACGAGCAGTACTTC. It translates to CASSPPRGGRTYEQYF.

The chain employs TRBV12-3 or TRBV12-4 and TRBJ2-7; weak D call: TRBD2 (7 bases). Trimming shortened V by 5 bases and J by 4 bases, and 18 bases separated the two germline ends. The CDR3 totals 15 residues. The CDR3 DNA sequence: TGTGCCAGCAGTGGGGGGGCCACCTCGCCTTACGAGCAGTACTTC. Its protein is CASSGGATSPYEQYF.

This rearrangement joins TRBV7-8 to TRBJ2-1; D perhaps matches TRBD2 (5 bases). Germline V gives CDR1 SGHVS, CDR2 FQNEAQ. Trimming took 7 bases from V and 4 from J, leaving 20 bases between them. The CDR3 has 16 amino acids. CDR3 in amino acids: CASKVGSGGVYNEQFF. The CDR3 DNA sequence: TGTGCCAGCAAAGTAGGAAGCGGCGGAGTATACAATGAGCAGTTCTTC.

The sample holds many counts of this clonotype. The V and J genes are TRBV5-1 and TRBJ2-7, with a tentative D call TRBD1 (6 bases). V lost 0 bases and J lost 8, with 12 bases in between. The CDR3 has 13 residues. In germline, CDR1 is SGHRS, CDR2 YFSETQ. The CDR3 DNA reads as TGCGCCAGCAGCTTGGGACTAACAGGGCAGCAGTACTTC. It codes for CASSLGLTGQQYF. The variable domain in full, with the rest retrieved from reference TRBV5-1 and TRBJ2-7, is KAGVTQTPRYLIKTRGQQVTLSCSPISGHRSVSWYQQTPGQGLQFLFEYFSETQRNKGNFPGRFSGRQFSNSRSEMNVSTLELGDSALYLCASSLGLTGQQYFGPGTRLTVT.

V gene TRBV7-3 combines with J gene TRBJ2-1; D gene uncertain. The CDR3 loop spans 14 amino acids. Germline values: CDR1 SGHTA, CDR2 FQGTGA. The germline V and J ends were trimmed by 8 bases and 8 bases, with 19 bases remaining between them. The CDR3 DNA sequence: TGTGCCAGCGCCCAGGAACCCAGACTCGATGAGCAGTTCTTC. Translating it yields CASAQEPRLDEQFF.

This clonotype was detected only a few times. The chain couples TRBV13 to TRBJ2-7, with TRBD2 matching 8 bases. This CDR3 contains 16 residues. V was pared by 1 base and J by 1 base, with 6 bases of the junction left unmatched. Germline V lookup: CDR1 PRHDT, CDR2 FYEKMQ (reference sequence). Here the CDR3 reads CASSLARLAGSYEQYF. The CDR3 DNA reads TGTGCCAGCAGCTTAGCGCGGCTAGCGGGTTCCTACGAGCAGTACTTC.

This clonotype has only a few counts. This CDR3 reads CASSRSGGLGTEAFF. The CDR3 DNA reads TGTGCCAGCAGCCGATCCGGGGGGTTGGGAACTGAAGCTTTCTTT. The chain couples TRBV12-3 or TRBV12-4 to TRBJ1-1; perhaps TRBD1 as D (5 bases). Trimming cost V 6 bases and J 5 bases, with 19 bases left between them. The CDR3 is 15 amino acids.

J is TRBJ2-1 and V is TRBV6-5; 9 bases agree with TRBD2. Germline CDR1 reads MNHEY; CDR2 reads SVGAGI. Trimming cost V 3 bases and J 8 bases; bases outside gene matches: 14. This CDR3 region has 17 residues. The CDR3 loop reads CASSYPRRGGGGDEQFF. The DNA of the CDR3 is TGTGCCAGCAGTTATCCCCGGCGGGGGGGAGGTGGCGATGAGCAGTTCTTC.

V and J are TRBV7-2 and TRBJ2-5, with D possibly being TRBD1 or TRBD2 (6 bases each). Germline values: CDR1 SGHTA, CDR2 FQGNSA. Deletions cut 5 bases from V and 3 bases from J, with 22 bases between. This CDR3 region has 17 residues. CDR3 nucleotide sequence: TGTGCCAGCAGCCGGGTGGGGGCCCCGGGACTTGAAGAGACCCAGTACTTC. It encodes CASSRVGAPGLEETQYF.

This chain connects TRBV18 to TRBJ2-7, with D unresolved. The J call is in doubt because the DNA end fits TRBJ2-5 better. The germline gives CDR1 KGHSH, CDR2 LQKENI. The CDR3 is made up of 13 amino acids. The CDR3 sequence: CASSPWPQETQYF. CDR3 coding DNA: TGTGCCAGCTCACCATGGCCTCAAGAGACCCAGTACTTC.

This chain connects TRBV12-3 or TRBV12-4 to TRBJ1-2; 7 bases map to TRBD1. V was pared by 3 bases and J by 7 bases, with 5 bases of the junction left unmatched. The CDR3 is made up of 13 amino acids. The DNA for the CDR3 is TGTGCCAGCAGTTTCGGCAGGGGGTTTGGCTACACCTTC. This codes for CASSFGRGFGYTF.

The J gene is TRBJ2-3, the V gene TRBV7-9; perhaps TRBD1 as D (6 bases). The CDR3 contains 15 residues. Germline assignment: CDR1 SEHNR and CDR2 FQNEAQ (reference sequence). The germline V and J ends were trimmed by 8 bases and 5 bases, with 20 bases remaining between them. The CDR3 sequence is CASCPRVEGVDTQYF. The CDR3 region has the DNA TGTGCCAGCTGCCCCAGGGTAGAGGGGGTAGATACGCAGTATTTT.

This chain connects TRBV29-1 to TRBJ1-4; unclear D gene. The CDR3 is 11 amino acids. V was cut by 7 bases and J by 4 bases, with 7 bases left in between. Germline V gene data show CDR1 as SQVTM and CDR2 as ANQGSEA. This CDR3 is CSAWGNEKLFF. CDR3 bases: TGCAGCGCCTGGGGTAATGAAAAACTGTTTTTT.

J is TRBJ2-3 and V is TRBV29-1; D uncertain. The CDR3 contains 13 residues. V lost 3 bases and J 2 bases, leaving 9 bases between the germline ends. Germline lookup yields CDR1 SQVTM and CDR2 ANQGSEA. The CDR3 sequence is CSVEAGLTDTQYF. The CDR3 coding sequence is TGCAGCGTTGAGGCAGGCCTCACAGATACGCAGTATTTT.

This chain links TRBV5-4 with TRBJ2-6; D might be TRBD1 or TRBD2, each matching 5 bases. The V gene lost 0 bases and the J gene lost 0 bases, with 7 bases spanning the gap. CDR3 length: 16 amino acids. Germline V gene data show CDR1 as SGHNT and CDR2 as YYREEE (reference sequence). CDR3 residues: CASSLGGSSGANVLTF. In nucleotides, the CDR3 is TGTGCCAGCAGCTTGGGGGGGTCCTCTGGGGCCAACGTCCTGACTTTC. Full variable domain (outside the CDR3, taken from reference TRBV5-4 and TRBJ2-6): ETGVTQSPTHLIKTRGQQVTLRCSSQSGHNTVSWYQQALGQGPQFIFQYYREEENGRGNFPPRFSGLQFPNYSSELNVNALELDDSALYLCASSLGGSSGANVLTFGAGSRLTVL.

The sample holds a few counts of this clonotype. The CDR3 nucleotides read TGTGCCAGCAGTTACCCCTCTAGCGGGACCCTTGGCGATACGCAGTATTTT. It encodes CASSYPSSGTLGDTQYF. The chain links TRBV6-2 or TRBV6-3 to TRBJ2-3, with TRBD2 matching 9 bases. This CDR3 region has 17 residues. With 2 bases clipped from V and 6 bases from J, the junction kept 12 bases outside the gene matches. The germline gives CDR1 MNHEY, CDR2 SVGEGT.

This clonotype was recorded only once. A far larger clone differs by one base, so this is likely a read error. The chain combines TRBV5-5 with TRBJ2-3; TRBD2 might be the D (5 bases). CDR1 and CDR2 (germline): SGHKS, YYEKEE (reference sequence). The CDR3 is made up of 12 amino acids. CDR3: CASSSSTDAQYF. The CDR3 coding sequence is TGTGCCAGCAGCTCTAGCACAGATGCGCAGTATTTT.

The chain links TRBV20-1 to TRBJ1-2, with unresolved D. The CDR3 extends over 12 amino acids. Trimming shortened V by 6 bases and J by 0 bases, and 8 bases separated the two germline ends. Germline assignment: CDR1 DFQATT and CDR2 SNEGSKA (reference sequence). The CDR3 DNA reads as TGCAGTGCCGCCAGTGCTAACTATGGCTACACCTTC. It is translated as CSAASANYGYTF.

Written as DNA, the CDR3 is TGCGCCAGCAGCCAGTACAGGGGAACTAACTATGGCTACACCTTC. It encodes CASSQYRGTNYGYTF. V gene TRBV4-3 combines with J gene TRBJ1-2; 7 bases agree with TRBD1. This CDR3 spans 15 amino acids. Unmatched junction bases numbered 4, after V lost 3 bases and J lost 0 bases. Per germline, CDR1 LGHNA and CDR2 YSLEER.